This T cell receptor (beta chain) was captured by sequencing in a study of blood T cell repertoires in COVID-19. Generated by immunoSEQ multiplex PCR, the TCRdb table keeps only in-frame clones and is missing some. The sample gives 50,000 or so clones, 75% to 85% of which show up once; about 7% is in the top ten. Germline V gene sequence: CDR1 DFQATT, CDR2 SNEGSKA (reference sequence). The CDR3 contains 9 residues. V lost 7 bases and J lost 6, with 6 bases in between. Material: peripheral blood. The clonotype was recovered from a middle-aged man with acute or convalescent COVID-19. The chain employs TRBV20-1 and TRBJ1-2; a possible D gene is TRBD1 (5 bases). The CDR3 bases are TGCAGTGGGGGGGATGGCTACACCTTC. It yields the protein CSGGDGYTF.